These 14 T cell receptor beta chains came from one sample sequenced in a study of blood T cell repertoires in COVID-19 (dated by TCRdb to about 2020). Library prep was done by the immunoSEQ multiplex PCR assay. The clones in this table, taken by TCRdb from immuneACCESS, are in-frame only. Not every clone is retained; where verified, under half of the shortfall comes from an unresolved V gene, and the cause of the rest is unknown. The sample records roughly 190,000 clones, over 75% of which are singletons. The biggest ten clones account for 9.5% to 15% of the sample. The sequenced sample consisted of peripheral blood. These receptors came from a woman aged 50 to 60 with acute or convalescent COVID-19.

This clone was seen only a few times. The chain has TRBV7-2 and TRBJ2-3, with a tentative D call TRBD2 (6 bases). This CDR3 spans 16 amino acids. V was shortened by 5 bases and J by 0 bases, with 15 bases between the two germline ends. The germline CDR1 and CDR2 sequences are SGHTA and FQGNSA. The CDR3: CASSRDSSASTDTQYF. The CDR3 nucleotides read TGTGCCAGCAGCCGGGACTCCAGCGCTAGCACAGATACGCAGTATTTT.

The V gene is TRBV24-1, the J gene TRBJ1-5; 11 nucleotides agree with TRBD1. The V gene's germline CDR1 is KGHDR and CDR2 SFDVKD. Unmatched junction bases numbered 7, after V lost 3 bases and J lost 4 bases. CDR3 length equals 17 residues. The CDR3 nucleotides read TGTGCCACCAGTGATCCCCGGACAGGGGGCTCAAATCAGCCCCAGCATTTT. It specifies CATSDPRTGGSNQPQHF.

The chain has TRBV5-6 and TRBJ2-7; perhaps TRBD1 as D (6 bases). The CDR3 has 14 amino acids. V was trimmed by 3 bases and J by 1 base, leaving 11 bases between them. Germline V gives CDR1 SGHDT, CDR2 YYEEEE. Here the CDR3 DNA reads TGTGCCAGCAGCTACGACAGGCCTTCCTACGAGCAGTACTTC. Encoded protein: CASSYDRPSYEQYF.

The chain uses TRBV3-1 (or the pseudogene TRBV3-2) and TRBJ1-2; possibly TRBD1 for D (6 bases). Germline CDR1 LGHDT, CDR2 YNNKEL (reference sequence). The CDR3 length is 14 residues. V lost 3 bases and J lost 4, with 12 bases in between. The CDR3 loop is CASSHRGPSYGYTF. The CDR3 DNA reads as TGTGCCAGCAGCCACAGGGGCCCCAGCTATGGCTACACCTTC.

V usage is TRBV4-3 and J usage is TRBJ1-1, with D possibly matching TRBD1 (5 bases). Germline V lookup: CDR1 LGHNA, CDR2 YSLEER. This CDR3 spans 13 amino acids. The ends were cut back, 0 bases at V and 14 bases at J, with 16 bases in the middle. The CDR3 DNA sequence: TGCGCCAGCAGCCAAGATCAGGGCGAGAAGCTGTTCTTT. The encoded protein is CASSQDQGEKLFF.

V usage is TRBV6-6 and J usage is TRBJ1-1; TRBD1 matches at 7 bases. Germline trimming cut 5 bases from V and 2 bases from J; bases unmatched to any gene: 5. The CDR3 is made up of 14 amino acids. The germline gives CDR1 MNHNY, CDR2 SVGAGI (reference sequence). DNA for the CDR3: TGTGCCAGCAGTCTGCCAGGGGGAAACACTGAAGCTTTCTTT. Amino acids: CASSLPGGNTEAFF.

The chain couples TRBV30 to TRBJ2-1; D possibly corresponds to TRBD1 (6 bases). The V end was cut by 0 bases, the J end by 8 bases, with 14 bases between. Germline V gene lookup returns CDR1 GTSNPN and CDR2 SVGIG (reference sequence). CDR3 length equals 14 residues. CDR3 amino acids: CAWSVDRSWDEQFF. CDR3 in DNA: TGTGCCTGGAGTGTCGACAGGAGCTGGGATGAGCAGTTCTTC.

The genes are TRBV27 and TRBJ2-2; the D is unclear. This CDR3 region has 12 residues. V was cut by 1 base and J by 6 bases, with 3 bases left in between. CDR1 and CDR2 from the germline V gene are MNHEY and SMNVEV (reference sequence). This CDR3 reads CASSLLAGELFF. CDR3 nucleotides: TGTGCCAGCAGTTTATTAGCCGGGGAGCTGTTTTTT.

J is TRBJ1-1 and V is TRBV28; a possible D gene is TRBD1 (6 bases). The CDR3 runs 15 residues. The germline V and J ends were trimmed by 3 bases and 11 bases, with 22 bases remaining between them. Germline-derived CDR1 and CDR2 are MDHEN and SYDVKM. The CDR3 is CASSLPRDIGLVAFF. In DNA, the CDR3 is TGTGCCAGCAGTTTGCCCCGGGACATAGGACTAGTGGCTTTCTTT.

This chain links TRBV5-1 with TRBJ1-1; 7 bases are a match to TRBD1. Trimming removed 4 bases from V and 8 bases from J; junction bases left unmatched: 5. The CDR3 spans 12 residues. Germline V lookup: CDR1 SGHRS, CDR2 YFSETQ. CDR3 coding DNA: TGCGCCAGCAGCCCTGGGACAGTGGAAGCTTTCTTT. It codes for CASSPGTVEAFF.

This chain uses TRBV30 with TRBJ2-1; 10 bases agree with TRBD2. V shed 3 bases, J shed 1 base, and the junction held 12 bases outside the gene matches. Per germline, CDR1 GTSNPN and CDR2 SVGIG (reference sequence). The CDR3 length is 18 residues. The chain's CDR3 is CAWSHMIPGLASYNEQFF. The DNA for the CDR3 is TGTGCCTGGAGCCATATGATACCGGGACTAGCGTCCTACAATGAGCAGTTCTTC.

The rearrangement joins TRBV18 to TRBJ2-5, with D possibly matching TRBD1 (5 bases). The CDR3 covers 15 residues. The germline gives CDR1 KGHSH, CDR2 LQKENI. V was pared by 2 bases and J by 1 base, with 11 bases between. The CDR3 loop reads CASSPVTGFQETQYF. The CDR3 nucleotides read TGTGCCAGCTCACCAGTAACAGGCTTCCAAGAGACCCAGTACTTC.

The J gene is TRBJ2-7, the V gene TRBV5-5, with D perhaps TRBD1 (6 bases). Trimming pared 2 bases from V and 6 bases from J, leaving 18 bases between. This CDR3 region has 15 residues. Germline-derived CDR1 and CDR2 are SGHKS and YYEKEE (reference sequence). The CDR3 reads CASSFTGKGGIEQYF. CDR3 bases: TGTGCCAGCAGCTTTACAGGGAAAGGGGGTATCGAGCAGTACTTC.

CDR3 DNA: TGTGCCAGCAGCTTCACGTCGACCTTGACGGGGGGCTACACCTTC. Translated: CASSFTSTLTGGYTF. The V call is TRBV11-2, the J call TRBJ1-2; D is unclear. The germline V gene has CDR1 SGHAT and CDR2 FQNNGV. This CDR3 contains 15 residues. V shed 3 bases and J shed 8 bases, with 19 bases lying between them.